A single sample is the source of the 10 T cell receptor beta chains below, sequenced in a study of metastatic and nonmetastatic thyroid tumors. With MiXCR, TCRdb reprocessed the PCR reads. The sample holds around 40,000 clones; about 18% are singletons and the top ten take 6.2%. All patients were treatment-naive before thyroid surgery. Sequencing input: blood. These receptors all stem from a male donor with papillary thyroid cancer or a benign thyroid nodule (not recorded which). Some clones in this sample may be carry-over from other donors' samples.

This clone has a handful of counts. The rearrangement uses TRBV6-1 and TRBJ2-7; 7 bases are a match to TRBD2. The CDR3 is 13 amino acids. The V and J ends lost 7 bases and 6 bases, in that order; junction bases with no gene match: 9. Germline assignment: CDR1 MNHNS and CDR2 SASEGT. The CDR3 sequence: CASTMDPGGEQYF. DNA for the CDR3: TGTGCCAGCACGATGGACCCGGGGGGCGAGCAGTACTTC.

In this sample, this clone turned up many times. The chain joins TRBV20-1 to TRBJ2-7; possible D gene TRBD2, 5 bases. The germline V gene has CDR1 DFQATT and CDR2 SNEGSKA (reference sequence). The germline V and J ends were trimmed by 1 base and 3 bases, with 25 bases remaining between them. The CDR3 runs 18 residues. The CDR3 sequence: CSARATNLRSETYYEQYF. CDR3 coding DNA: TGCAGTGCTAGAGCCACAAACCTCCGTAGCGAAACTTACTACGAGCAGTACTTC.

A note on this clone: The junction does not match germline at one end; this may be a read error. V usage is TRBV6-4 and J usage is TRBJ1-6, with no clear D. CDR3 length: 13 residues. CDR1 MRHNA and CDR2 SNTAGT come from the germline V gene. The CDR3 DNA reads TGTGCCAGCAGTGACTCGAATCGGGGTCGCGCTCTCTTT. This sequence encodes CASSDSNRGRALF.

The table lists this clone with many counts. The rearrangement links TRBV12-3 or TRBV12-4 to TRBJ2-7; perhaps TRBD2 as D (7 bases). Trimming removed 3 bases at V and 6 bases at J, with 9 bases between. The CDR3 is made up of 12 amino acids. The chain's CDR3 is CASSFRGAEQYF. CDR3 DNA: TGTGCCAGCAGTTTTCGGGGGGCCGAGCAGTACTTC.

At least ten counts were recorded for this clone. The gene calls are TRBV10-2 and TRBJ2-6, with D possibly matching TRBD1 (5 bases). V gave up 4 bases and J gave up 2 bases, with 9 bases separating them. The CDR3 length is 15 residues. Germline CDR1 and CDR2: WSHSY and SAAADI. As DNA, the CDR3 is TGCGCCAGCAGTGTGGCAGGGACTGGGGCCAACGTCCTGACTTTC. Translated: CASSVAGTGANVLTF.

This clone was observed many times. The chain links TRBV3-1 to TRBJ1-1; a weak D match, TRBD1 (5 bases). Germline V CDR1 and CDR2: LGHDT, YNNKEL (reference sequence). V was cut by 3 bases and J by 1 base, with 6 bases left in between. This CDR3 is built from 13 residues. CDR3 coding DNA: TGTGCCAGCAGCCAGGGGCAGAACACTGAAGCTTTCTTT. This translates into CASSQGQNTEAFF.

This clone came up a few times. Relative to the germline gene, one junction end is altered; a read error may explain this. V is TRBV28 and J is TRBJ2-7, with TRBD1 matching 7 bases. Germline values: CDR1 MDHEN, CDR2 SYDVKM. This CDR3 contains 14 residues. CDR3 DNA sequence: TGTGCCAGCAGGACAGGGTGTTTTCGATACGATCAGTACTTC. Translated, it gives CASRTGCFRYDQYF.

This clone was counted many times. The chain joins TRBV5-1 to TRBJ1-3, with D possibly being TRBD1 (6 bases). V was cut by 0 bases and J by 3 bases, with 10 bases left in between. Germline assignment: CDR1 SGHRS and CDR2 YFSETQ. The CDR3 covers 15 residues. The CDR3 sequence is CASSLGAGDGNTIYF. CDR3 sequence (DNA): TGCGCCAGCAGCTTGGGTGCAGGGGATGGAAACACCATATATTTT. Full variable domain (outside the CDR3, taken from reference TRBV5-1 and TRBJ1-3): KAGVTQTPRYLIKTRGQQVTLSCSPISGHRSVSWYQQTPGQGLQFLFEYFSETQRNKGNFPGRFSGRQFSNSRSEMNVSTLELGDSALYLCASSLGAGDGNTIYFGEGSWLTVV.

The sample holds a few counts of this clone. The V gene is TRBV6-1, the J gene TRBJ1-1; D possibly corresponds to TRBD1 (5 bases). Germline V gene data show CDR1 as MNHNS and CDR2 as SASEGT. The CDR3 contains 14 residues. V lost 7 bases and J lost 2, with 14 bases in between. CDR3 sequence (DNA): TGTGCCAGCATCCCCGAGACAGTAAACACTGAAGCTTTCTTT. This sequence encodes CASIPETVNTEAFF.

Concerning this clone itself: A much larger clone lies a single base off, so this may be a read error. This chain joins TRBV29-1 and TRBJ2-1, with D hard to call. The CDR3 consists of 11 residues. V lost 7 bases and J lost 8, with 12 bases in between. Germline CDR1 SQVTM, CDR2 ANQGSEA. The CDR3: CSAVLTYEQFF. For the CDR3, the DNA is TGCAGCGCAGTCCTGACATATGAGCAGTTCTTC.